This T cell receptor (beta chain) was identified in a study of beta chain features in type 1 diabetes (dated by TCRdb to the late 2010s). Background on the whole study: No differences in mean age, gender distribution, total cell number or subset yield were found between patients and healthy donors. A total of about 99,000,000 sorted cells were examined across all samples, and RNA yield correlated strongly with the number of cells per subset. In the study, TCRB repertoires of sorted circulating CD4+ T cell subsets from recently diagnosed type 1 diabetes patients were compared with those of matched healthy donors. Naive and central memory subsets were obtained from all 30 or so donors, but regulatory and stem cell-like memory subsets were isolated from only 8 patients and roughly eight healthy donors.

The study at large found these results: Fewer insertions and more nucleotide deletions at VDJ recombination sites were observed in patients with type 1 diabetes, implying thymic rearrangement abnormalities. HLA sub-analyses involved small numbers of individuals, so any influence of HLA type on TCRB rearrangement remained unresolved. In all four CD4+ subsets, TCRB CDR3 length was moderately but significantly shorter in type 1 diabetes patients. PCR might favor shorter templates, but patient and control samples were amplified and corrected together, so any skew would affect both groups equally. Sequencing cDNA rather than genomic DNA could over-represent highly expressing activated cells, although activation and CD3 levels did not differ between groups. Naive, central memory and regulatory TCRB repertoires appeared to be more similar among patients than among healthy donors.

The CDR3, from cysteine to phenylalanine, totals 13 residues. The only DNA kept is the CDR3, 39 bases in frame from the first base. The germline V gene yields SGHRS for CDR1 and YFSETQ for CDR2. Unmatched junction bases come to 0, with V trimmed by 2 bases and J by 4 bases. A single peripheral blood draw of approximately 110 mL on average was collected from each donor into heparinised tubes. A BD FACSAria II and a panel including CD45RO, CCR7, CD25, CD127, CD95 and CD27 were used to sort naive, central memory, regulatory and stem cell-like memory CD4+ T cells. All sorted populations exceeded 95% purity. PBMCs were isolated immediately by Lymphoprep density gradient centrifugation and stained directly without culture. So that batch effects would be minimized, each experiment stained and sorted samples in pairs, pairing one healthy donor with one patient. This clone was counted at least ten times. Its cognate antigen has yet to be identified. Base qualities are missing; no much larger clone stands one base away. Other DNA variants within this sample encode the same CDR3.

The High Capacity cDNA Reverse Transcription Kit was used to reverse transcribe all of the isolated RNA, meaning that expressed TCRB transcripts were what got sequenced. Deep immunoSEQ sequencing was applied to naive, central memory and regulatory T cell samples, giving an average of roughly 3.5 million total reads per sample. After sorted cells were lysed in RLT buffer, RNA was extracted with DNase-treated RNeasy Micro or Mini kits, with the choice depending on cell number. Each cell subset was processed on its own to prevent cross-contamination, while patient and healthy donor samples were processed together. Using the immunoSEQ multiplex PCR, TCRB sequences were amplified from cDNA into 87-bp fragments spanning the CDR3 region. The amplicons were sequenced using the Illumina HiSeq platform. The study's processing was this. PCR bias was corrected computationally using synthetic template baselines, and reads within Hamming distance 2 were collapsed, with unmergeable singletons discarded. Reads were aligned against IMGT to assign V, D and J genes, CDR3 length and insertions or deletions at six rearrangement sites. Within each subset, clonotype counts were normalized to sorted cell number, after which true diversity and Gini coefficients were computed with the tcR R package. The overlap coefficient, calculated on TCRB nucleotide sequences, was used to quantify repertoire sharing. TCRdb re-hosts the immuneACCESS table, in-frame sequences only. Its copies lack some clones; in the studies checked, an unresolved V gene accounts for under half of them, and the cause for the rest is not known. D and trimming come from the DNA, and the V and J calls and clone size come from that table. For this sample the table gives about 370,000 clones, of which 8.5% to 10% were detected only once. The ten largest account for about 0.6% of the sample.

Rearrangement joined TRBV5-1 to TRBJ2-3, and TRBD2 aligns with 8 junction nucleotides. Sequencing was done on a sample of central memory CD4+ T cells from blood. This sequence was found in a man aged 30 to 45 with type 1 diabetes. The DNA is TGCGCCAGCAGCTTAGCGGGAGCAGATACGCAGTATTTT. Its amino acids are CASSLAGADTQYF.